This TCR beta chain derives from a study of CD4 T cells in relation to SARS-CoV-2 and coronaviruses. Study at large: Patient ages ranged from about 20 to 80, median 38. Convalescent patients were about eight males and a few females; two were Hispanic.

V lost 3 bases and J lost 4; bases outside the gene matches: 5. CDR3 length: 14 amino acids. The germline CDR1 and CDR2 sequences are MDHEN and SYDVKM. A word on this clone: Its antigen is not known.

Only in-frame clones appear in the TCRdb table, and some are missing; sequencing was by immunoSEQ multiplex PCR. The sample yields about 37,000 clones, more than 70% seen once. Naive or memory CD4+ cells were cultured 1:1 with T cell-depleted PBMCs plus CEF. This chain joins TRBV28 and TRBJ2-7, with 8 bases that match TRBD1. This TCR was recovered from an adult with COVID-19. The sequenced material came from naive CD4+ T cells from PBMCs, cultured in vitro. Specified subset: naive CD4+ T cells isolated by negative enrichment. The CDR3 sequence: CASSFGDRGYEQYF. CDR3 nucleotides: TGTGCCAGCAGTTTTGGTGACAGGGGTTACGAGCAGTACTTC.